This section outlines one TCR beta chain sequence together with its context. Its antigen is unidentified. The sample is drawn from a study of OX40 agonist ivuxolimab in advanced cancers. In the study overall: An anti-OX40 (CD134) antibody with agonistic activity, ivuxolimab, was administered to patients. Patients assigned to dose escalation were diagnosed with hepatocellular carcinoma, melanoma, renal cell or head and neck cancer. Partial responses occurred in Three dose-escalation patients, one with hepatocellular carcinoma and two with cutaneous melanoma. Study findings and constraints: Within 6 weeks, CD4+ and CD8+ blood T cells expanded clonally at 0.1 to 3.0 mg/kg.

The table came from immunoSEQ multiplex PCR; TCRdb's copy has only in-frame clones and leaves some out. The table includes roughly 80,000 clones, about 86% detected once. Germline CDR1 reads MNHNS; CDR2 reads SASEGT. Trimming shortened V by 5 bases and J by 0 bases, and 11 bases separated the two germline ends. This CDR3 spans 15 amino acids. The rearrangement uses TRBV6-1 and TRBJ1-5; D is unclear. The sample was CD4+ or CD8+ T cells sorted from blood, taken in a trial of the OX40 agonist ivuxolimab. The clonotype was recovered from an adult with an advanced solid tumor such as melanoma, head and neck, liver or kidney cancer. CDR3 coding DNA: TGTGCCAGCAGTCCTGCCGGCTATAGCAATCAGCCCCAGCATTTT. This translates into CASSPAGYSNQPQHF.